The 22 T cell receptor beta chains listed next were all sequenced from one sample in a study of blood T cells in healthy people across ages. The use of a sample-barcoded 5' primer and a J-beta primer mix characterized a second PCR of roughly 7 to 11 cycles. TCRdb redid the calling of the 5' RACE reads with MiXCR, one entry per CDR3 protein. The sample lists hundreds of thousands of distinct CDR3 sequences, 32% seen once, with 15% to 19% in the top ten. The sequencing input was blood. The receptors originated from a woman of 80 years or more in good health.

Remarks on this clonotype: One end of the junction is discordant with germline, which a read error may explain. This chain joins TRBV9 and TRBJ1-5; TRBD1 matches at 7 bases. The CDR3 runs 15 residues. The germline V gene has CDR1 SGDLS and CDR2 YYNGEE. CDR3 protein: CTSSVGGQGNQPQHF. The DNA of the CDR3 is TGTACCAGCAGCGTAGGTGGACAGGGCAATCAGCCCCAGCATTTT. Combining the CDR3 with reference TRBV9 and TRBJ1-5 gives the whole variable domain DSGVTQTPKHLITATGQRVTLRCSPRSGDLSVYWYQQSLDQGLQFLIQYYNGEERAKGNILERFSAQQFPDLHSELNLSSLELGDSALYFCTSSVGGQGNQPQHFGDGTRLSIL.

This chain connects TRBV7-2 to TRBJ2-7; D perhaps matches TRBD2 (6 bases). CDR1 is SGHTA and CDR2 is FQGNSA in the germline V gene. There are 16 residues in the CDR3. Trimming took off 0 bases at V and 4 bases at J, with 16 bases between the two ends. The CDR3 is CASSLAIGAGKYEQYF. The CDR3, as DNA: TGTGCCAGCAGCTTAGCCATCGGGGCGGGGAAGTACGAGCAGTACTTC.

Only a few counts were recorded for this clonotype. The V and J genes are TRBV9 and TRBJ1-4; 7 nucleotides line up with TRBD1. The CDR3 sequence is 15 residues long. J gave up 8 bases and V 2 bases, and 9 bases lay outside the gene matches. Per the germline V gene, CDR1 is SGDLS and CDR2 is YYNGEE. The CDR3 protein is CASSVGDSRTEKLFF. The CDR3 bases are TGTGCCAGCAGCGTGGGGGACAGTCGAACGGAAAAACTGTTTTTT. The variable domain in full, with the rest retrieved from reference TRBV9 and TRBJ1-4, is DSGVTQTPKHLITATGQRVTLRCSPRSGDLSVYWYQQSLDQGLQFLIQYYNGEERAKGNILERFSAQQFPDLHSELNLSSLELGDSALYFCASSVGDSRTEKLFFGSGTQLSVL.

Points on this clonotype: Just one base apart from a much larger clone, this may be a read error. The rearrangement links TRBV5-1 to TRBJ2-3, with TRBD2 matching over 7 bases. This CDR3 is built from 14 residues. Trimming cost V 4 bases and J 6 bases; bases outside gene matches: 8. Germline V gene sequence: CDR1 SGHRS, CDR2 YFSETQ. The CDR3 here is CASSPNQGGDTQYF. The CDR3 coding sequence is TGCGCCAGCAGCCCAAATCAGGGAGGGGATACGCAGTATTTT.

The chain uses TRBV11-2 and TRBJ2-1; perhaps TRBD2 as D (5 bases). The germline V gene has CDR1 SGHAT and CDR2 FQNNGV. The CDR3 totals 14 residues. The V end was cut by 4 bases, the J end by 8 bases, with 15 bases between. The CDR3 sequence: CASSSTSEGYEQFF. For the CDR3, the DNA is TGTGCCAGCAGCTCGACCTCCGAGGGATATGAGCAGTTCTTC. The entire variable domain, with the rest obtained from reference TRBV11-2 and TRBJ2-1, is as follows: EAGVAQSPRYKIIEKRQSVAFWCNPISGHATLYWYQQILGQGPKLLIQFQNNGVVDDSQLPKDRFSAERLKGVDSTLKIQPAKLEDSAVYLCASSSTSEGYEQFFGPGTRLTVL.

The chain uses TRBV5-1 and TRBJ2-5; 12 bases align to TRBD2. The V gene end was trimmed by 2 bases and the J gene end by 3 bases; junction bases not matched to a gene: 5. This CDR3 is built from 16 residues. Per the germline V gene, CDR1 is SGHRS and CDR2 is YFSETQ. DNA for the CDR3: TGCGCCAGCAGCTTCCGACTAGCGGGGGCAAAAGAGACCCAGTACTTC. Translated: CASSFRLAGAKETQYF.

This sequence joins TRBV12-3 or TRBV12-4 and TRBJ2-3; D is ambiguous. The CDR3 sequence is 18 residues long. Trimming removed 1 base at V and 1 base at J, with 18 bases between. As DNA, the CDR3 is TGTGCCAGCAGTTTAGGGATCGGTACTAAGGGTCGCACAGATACGCAGTATTTT. Protein: CASSLGIGTKGRTDTQYF.

Here the CDR3 reads CSAARLAGVGEQFF. In nucleotides, the CDR3 is TGCAGTGCTGCGCGACTAGCGGGAGTCGGTGAGCAGTTCTTC. The chain recombines TRBV20-1 with TRBJ2-1; 12 bases match TRBD2. The length of the CDR3 is 14 residues. The V gene's germline CDR1 is DFQATT and CDR2 SNEGSKA (reference sequence). Trimming removed 5 bases from V and 9 bases from J; junction bases left unmatched: 8.

This rearrangement joins TRBV6-1 to TRBJ2-1; possible D gene TRBD1, 6 bases. The CDR3 extends over 16 amino acids. In germline, CDR1 is MNHNS, CDR2 SASEGT. With 1 base removed from V and 10 bases from J, the gap between germline ends came to 20 bases. Here the CDR3 reads CASSEERTVHLYEQFF. CDR3 in DNA: TGTGCCAGCAGTGAAGAAAGGACAGTCCACCTCTACGAGCAGTTCTTC.

This clonotype was detected many times. This rearrangement joins TRBV7-2 to TRBJ2-7; no clear D. Germline CDR1 reads SGHTA; CDR2 reads FQGNSA. This CDR3 contains 12 residues. V lost 2 bases and J lost 4, with 6 bases in between. The CDR3 here is CASSLKGYEQYF. The CDR3 DNA is TGTGCCAGCAGCTTAAAAGGGTACGAGCAGTACTTC.

Comments on this clonotype: This sequence may be a read error, since a much larger clone differs from it by one base. CDR3 loop: CAGMPSSYEQYF. In nucleotides, the CDR3 is TGTGCCGGCATGCCCTCCTCCTACGAGCAGTACTTC. The V and J genes are TRBV2 and TRBJ2-7; D gene uncertain. The CDR3 length is 12 residues. Trimming pared 11 bases from V and 0 bases from J, leaving 11 bases between. Germline CDR1 SNHLY, CDR2 FYNNEI.

This clonotype was seen a single time. The CDR3 bases are TGCAGTGCGTCGGGACAGGGGGCCTACGAGCAGTACTTC. Protein: CSASGQGAYEQYF. The V call is TRBV20-1, the J call TRBJ2-7; 11 positions agree with TRBD1. The germline V gene has CDR1 DFQATT and CDR2 SNEGSKA (reference sequence). The length of the CDR3 is 13 residues. With 6 bases clipped from V and 2 bases from J, the junction kept 3 bases outside the gene matches.

This clonotype came up many times. The chain recombines TRBV6-6 with TRBJ1-5, with D uncertain. The ends were cut back, 2 bases at V and 5 bases at J, with 10 bases in the middle. The germline V gene has CDR1 MNHNY and CDR2 SVGAGI (reference sequence). The CDR3 runs 14 residues. The CDR3, as DNA: TGTGCCAGCAGTTACCGGTCCGAATATCAGCCCCAGCATTTT. This translates into CASSYRSEYQPQHF.

To note about this clonotype: A much more abundant neighbour one base away suggests this may be a read error. V and J are TRBV7-3 and TRBJ2-3; TRBD2 might be the D (6 bases). Germline V CDR1 and CDR2: SGHTA, FQGTGA. The CDR3 consists of 15 residues. The CDR3 loop reads CAGSLKRVSTDTQYF. In DNA, the CDR3 is TGTGCCGGCAGCTTAAAGCGGGTCAGCACAGATACGCAGTATTTT.

Only a few counts were recorded for this clonotype. This chain links TRBV30 with TRBJ2-1, with D possibly matching TRBD2 (5 bases). V was cut by 2 bases and J by 7 bases, with 12 bases left in between. In germline, CDR1 is GTSNPN, CDR2 SVGIG (reference sequence). There are 13 residues in the CDR3. CDR3 in DNA: TGTGCCTGGAGTTACTTTCGGGGAAATGAGCAGTTCTTC. Encoded protein: CAWSYFRGNEQFF. Drawing the rest from reference TRBV30 and TRBJ2-1, the complete variable domain is SQTIHQWPATLVQPVGSPLSLECTVEGTSNPNLYWYRQAAGRGLQLLFYSVGIGQISSEVPQNLSASRPQDRQFILSSKKLLLSDSGFYLCAWSYFRGNEQFFGPGTRLTVL.

The chain has TRBV5-6 and TRBJ2-2, with D hard to call. Germline V gene sequence: CDR1 SGHDT, CDR2 YYEEEE. The CDR3 sequence is 14 residues long. Between the trimmed V and J ends, which lost 2 bases and 4 bases, there was a span of 9 bases. CDR3 in amino acids: CASSLGLITGELFF. The CDR3 DNA is TGTGCCAGCAGCTTAGGCCTGATCACCGGGGAGCTGTTTTTT. Full variable domain (outside the CDR3, taken from reference TRBV5-6 and TRBJ2-2): DAGVTQSPTHLIKTRGQQVTLRCSPKSGHDTVSWYQQALGQGPQFIFQYYEEEERQRGNFPDRFSGHQFPNYSSELNVNALLLGDSALYLCASSLGLITGELFFGEGSRLTVL.

V and J are TRBV13 and TRBJ2-1; D call uncertain. V was shortened by 1 base and J by 10 bases, with 11 bases between the two germline ends. Looked up from germline, CDR1 is PRHDT and CDR2 is FYEKMQ (reference sequence). This CDR3 has 13 amino acids. The CDR3 nucleotides read TGTGCCAGCAGCTTAGACCGCTCCTACGAGCAGTTCTTC. As protein: CASSLDRSYEQFF.

This clonotype came up many times. This sequence joins TRBV20-1 and TRBJ1-6, with D maybe TRBD1 (5 bases). V lost 3 bases, J lost 7 bases, and 13 bases lay in between. Per the germline V gene, CDR1 is DFQATT and CDR2 is SNEGSKA (reference sequence). CDR3 length: 14 amino acids. The DNA of the CDR3 is TGCAGTGCTAGTACACAGGCCTTAAATTCACCCCTCCACTTT. Protein product: CSASTQALNSPLHF.

This clonotype was observed a few times. The CDR3 sequence: CASSAGTENTGELFF. CDR3 nucleotides: TGTGCCAGCAGTGCCGGGACAGAGAACACCGGGGAGCTGTTTTTT. J is TRBJ2-2 and V is TRBV7-2; TRBD1 matches at 7 bases. The trim removed 6 bases at V and 1 base at J, leaving 5 bases unmatched. Germline values: CDR1 SGHTA, CDR2 FQGNSA. The CDR3 is 15 amino acids.

In its sample, this clonotype was seen many times. A much larger clone sits a single nucleotide away, making a read error possible. The rearrangement uses TRBV10-3 and TRBJ2-1, with D tentatively TRBD1 or TRBD2 (5 bases each). The V gene lost 4 bases and the J gene lost 7 bases, with 20 bases spanning the gap. Germline CDR1 and CDR2: ENHRY and SYGVKD. This CDR3 has 16 residues. This CDR3 reads CAISASGQGMRNEQFF. CDR3 coding DNA: TGTGCCATCAGTGCCTCGGGGCAAGGGATGAGGAATGAGCAGTTCTTC.

This chain links TRBV6-2 or TRBV6-3 with TRBJ2-1, with 8 bases fitting TRBD1. Matching the DNA end better, TRBJ2-7 makes the J call doubtful. The CDR3 runs 15 residues. Germline CDR1 reads MNHEY; CDR2 reads SVGEGT. CDR3 region: CASREAGGIYNEQYF. The CDR3 region has the DNA TGTGCCAGCAGAGAGGCAGGGGGCATCTACAATGAGCAGTACTTC.

This clonotype was seen only a few times. V usage is TRBV15 and J usage is TRBJ2-2; a weak D match, TRBD1 (6 bases). With 5 bases removed from V and 3 bases from J, the gap between germline ends came to 13 bases. The germline V gene has CDR1 LNHNV and CDR2 YYDKDF (reference sequence). The CDR3 totals 15 residues. CDR3 sequence: CATSFDRPHTGELFF. The CDR3 DNA sequence: TGTGCCACCAGCTTCGACAGGCCCCACACCGGGGAGCTGTTTTTT.